The present TCR beta chain was sequenced within a study of spatial heterogeneity in lung cancer. This clonotype has a count of ten or more. The V and J ends lost 5 bases and 1 base respectively, with 17 bases between them. The germline CDR1 and CDR2 sequences are LGHDT and YNNKEL (reference sequence). There are 16 residues in the CDR3. Noted time point: sample taken at primary tumor resection. In each case, whole RNA from tumor, nontumor lung or frozen PBMC was sequenced unsorted. TCR cDNA molecules each had a unique molecular identifier. TCRdb reprocessed the 5' RACE reads with MiXCR, giving one entry per CDR3 protein. The sample carries tens of thousands of distinct CDR3 sequences, about 4.6% recorded once.

The rearrangement joins TRBV3-1 to TRBJ2-5; D not certain. The sequences come from PBMCs, collected at surgery. This sequence originates from a male donor with early-stage non-small cell lung cancer. The CDR3 DNA is TGTGCCAGCAGCAGGGAACTCAGTGCGCTCCAAGAGACCCAGTACTTC. Protein product: CASSRELSALQETQYF.